One sample yielded the 19 T cell receptor beta chains listed below, sequenced in a study of blood T cell repertoires in COVID-19 (dated by TCRdb to about 2020). The receptor library was made with the immunoSEQ multiplex PCR assay. TCRdb retrieved this table from immuneACCESS and kept in-frame rearrangements only. Not all clones are present; in checked studies, unresolved V genes account for under half, and no reason is known for the remainder. This sample gives 250,000 to 300,000 clones in total; around nine tenths of them show up just once. Roughly 2% of the sample lies in the top ten. The sequencing sample was made of PBMCs or T cells enriched from blood (not recorded which). The receptors stem from a woman aged 60-75 years in a cohort exposed to, infected with or recovered from COVID-19 (not recorded which).

This clone was seen a handful of times. The chain recombines TRBV18 with TRBJ2-7, with D uncertain. The CDR3 totals 14 residues. V was clipped by 4 bases and J by 1 base, with 11 bases between them. The germline gives CDR1 KGHSH, CDR2 LQKENI. The DNA for the CDR3 is TGTGCCAGCTCACGTTCGGTCGGTTCCTACGAGCAGTACTTC. Protein sequence: CASSRSVGSYEQYF.

V usage is TRBV11-2 and J usage is TRBJ2-1; D not resolved. Germline V gene lookup returns CDR1 SGHAT and CDR2 FQNNGV. Trimming took 4 bases from V and 11 from J, leaving 12 bases between them. The CDR3 has 12 residues. CDR3 in DNA: TGTGCCAGCAGCTCCCTTGACTTGAAGCAGTTCTTC. Translating gives CASSSLDLKQFF.

The chain recombines TRBV13 with TRBJ2-5; 15 bases map to TRBD2. The germline CDR1 and CDR2 sequences are PRHDT and FYEKMQ (reference sequence). V shed 5 bases and J 5 bases; nucleotides not matched to a gene: 6. The CDR3 sequence is 16 residues long. In DNA, the CDR3 is TGTGCCAGCAGCGAGGGGGGGACTAGCGGGAGGGAGACCCAGTACTTC. Translating gives CASSEGGTSGRETQYF.

This chain uses TRBV7-8 with TRBJ2-2, with 7 bases lining up with TRBD2. This CDR3 comprises 15 residues. CDR1 SGHVS and CDR2 FQNEAQ come from the germline V gene. V was pared by 7 bases and J by 0 bases, with 5 bases of the junction left unmatched. The CDR3 coding sequence is TGTGCCAGCACCCTGACTAGCTCGAACACCGGGGAGCTGTTTTTT. Translation: CASTLTSSNTGELFF.

This clone has just a few counts. V and J are TRBV3-1 (or the pseudogene TRBV3-2) and TRBJ1-2; no firm D call. Per the germline V gene, CDR1 is LGHDT and CDR2 is YNNKEL (reference sequence). With 4 bases removed from V and 2 bases from J, the gap between germline ends came to 8 bases. This CDR3 has 13 residues. The CDR3, as DNA: TGTGCCAGCAGCCTTAGACAAAACTATGGCTACACCTTC. This translates into CASSLRQNYGYTF.

The CDR3 loop is CASSLQGGLGNTIYF. As DNA, the CDR3 is TGTGCCAGCAGCTTACAGGGGGGCCTTGGAAACACCATATATTTT. The J gene is TRBJ1-3, the V gene TRBV7-3, with 7 bases that match TRBD1. V lost 2 bases and J lost 3; bases outside the gene matches: 4. Germline CDR1 and CDR2: SGHTA and FQGTGA. The CDR3 has 15 residues.

The chain carries TRBV6-2 or TRBV6-3 and TRBJ2-7; a possible D gene is TRBD2 (6 bases). Trimming removed 6 bases at V and 0 bases at J, with 21 bases between. This CDR3 has 17 amino acids. Germline V gene lookup returns CDR1 MNHEY and CDR2 SVGEGT. The CDR3 reads CASSSLLRGGSSYEQYF. The CDR3 coding sequence is TGTGCCAGCAGCTCATTACTTCGGGGAGGAAGCTCCTACGAGCAGTACTTC.

The sample holds one count of this clone. This sequence joins TRBV20-1 and TRBJ1-1, with TRBD1 identical over 8 bases. Germline V CDR1 and CDR2: DFQATT, SNEGSKA (reference sequence). This CDR3 region has 11 residues. Trimming removed 8 bases from V and 3 bases from J; junction bases left unmatched: 2. The CDR3 DNA reads TGCAGTAAACAGGGGGACACTGAAGCTTTCTTT. Its protein is CSKQGDTEAFF.

The chain links TRBV7-9 to TRBJ2-7; no clear D. CDR3 size: 13 residues. V lost 2 bases, J lost 0 bases, and 5 bases lay in between. The germline gives CDR1 SEHNR, CDR2 FQNEAQ (reference sequence). CDR3 DNA sequence: TGTGCCAGCAGCTTACCTAGCTCCTACGAGCAGTACTTC. Translating it yields CASSLPSSYEQYF.

This sequence joins TRBV5-8 and TRBJ2-3; D gene ambiguous. Trimming removed 2 bases from V and 0 bases from J, with 10 bases in between. Per germline, CDR1 SGHTS and CDR2 YDEGEE. CDR3 size: 15 residues. The CDR3 DNA sequence: TGTGCCAGCAGCTTTCGTCGCGGTAGCACAGATACGCAGTATTTT. It is translated as CASSFRRGSTDTQYF.

The table lists this clone with a few counts. The J gene is TRBJ2-3, the V gene TRBV20-1; 12 bases match TRBD1. Germline lookup yields CDR1 DFQATT and CDR2 SNEGSKA (reference sequence). The V gene end was trimmed by 5 bases and the J gene end by 5 bases; junction bases not matched to a gene: 8. This CDR3 is 15 amino acids long. The CDR3 is CSARGTGGLIDTQYF. CDR3 sequence (DNA): TGCAGTGCTCGTGGGACAGGGGGCCTGATAGATACGCAGTATTTT.

This clone was seen once. J is TRBJ1-1 and V is TRBV28, with 10 bases aligning to TRBD1. The germline CDR1 and CDR2 sequences are MDHEN and SYDVKM. Trimming cost V 5 bases and J 7 bases; bases outside gene matches: 10. CDR3 length equals 15 residues. The CDR3 spells CASSGSGTGAVEAFF. For the CDR3, the DNA is TGTGCCAGCAGTGGCTCCGGGACAGGGGCAGTTGAAGCTTTCTTT. Complete variable domain (other parts from reference TRBV28 and TRBJ1-1): DVKVTQSSRYLVKRTGEKVFLECVQDMDHENMFWYRQDPGLGLRLIYFSYDVKMKEKGDIPEGYSVSREKKERFSLILESASTNQTSMYLCASSGSGTGAVEAFFGQGTRLTVV.

J is TRBJ2-7 and V is TRBV4-2; 10 positions match TRBD2. CDR3 length equals 16 residues. After removal of 0 bases from V and 2 bases from J, the junction contained 4 bases not matched to a gene. Germline CDR1 is LGHNA and CDR2 is YNFKEQ. CDR3 sequence (DNA): TGTGCCAGCAGCCAAGAGCCTAGCGGGGGTACCTACGAGCAGTACTTC. This sequence encodes CASSQEPSGGTYEQYF.

This chain joins TRBV11-3 and TRBJ2-1; tentative D call: TRBD1 (5 bases). Trimming shortened V by 1 base and J by 2 bases, and 12 bases separated the two germline ends. The CDR3 runs to 16 residues. Germline V gives CDR1 SGHNT, CDR2 YENEEA. The CDR3 sequence is CASSLVQGCPYNEQFF. DNA for the CDR3: TGTGCCAGCAGCTTAGTCCAGGGTTGCCCCTACAATGAGCAGTTCTTC. Looking up the rest from reference TRBV11-3 and TRBJ2-1 gives the full variable domain: EAGVVQSPRYKIIEKKQPVAFWCNPISGHNTLYWYLQNLGQGPELLIRYENEEAVDDSQLPKDRFSAERLKGVDSTLKIQPAELGDSAVYLCASSLVQGCPYNEQFFGPGTRLTVL.

V gene TRBV19 combines with J gene TRBJ1-5, with 8 positions matching TRBD1. J gave up 11 bases and V 5 bases, and 11 bases lay outside the gene matches. Germline V gene sequence: CDR1 LNHDA, CDR2 SQIVND (reference sequence). The CDR3 consists of 14 residues. The CDR3 region has the DNA TGTGCCAGTAGTGCCAATACAGGGGGAAGGGCCCAGCATTTT. It yields the protein CASSANTGGRAQHF.

This clone was counted once. V usage is TRBV5-6 and J usage is TRBJ1-1; D is uncertain. V gave up 4 bases and J gave up 1 base, with 2 bases separating them. The CDR3 totals 11 residues. Germline CDR1 SGHDT, CDR2 YYEEEE. The CDR3 sequence: CASSRNTEAFF. CDR3 in DNA: TGTGCCAGCAGCCGGAACACTGAAGCTTTCTTT.

The chain has TRBV7-9 and TRBJ2-7; tentative D call: TRBD1 (5 bases). CDR1 SEHNR and CDR2 FQNEAQ come from the germline V gene (reference sequence). This CDR3 region has 15 residues. The V end lost 0 bases, the J end lost 0 bases, and 9 bases lay between the germline ends. The CDR3 region is CASSLAYRNSYEQYF. The CDR3 region has the DNA TGTGCCAGCAGCTTAGCCTACAGGAACTCCTACGAGCAGTACTTC.

Points on this clone: Germline and junction disagree at one end, which may indicate a read error. The CDR3 DNA sequence: TGTGCTAGCAGCTTAGGGGGCGGCCCGCCCAGCGAGACCCAGTACTTC. This sequence encodes CASSLGGGPPSETQYF. This chain uses TRBV7-7 with TRBJ2-5; 7 nucleotides match TRBD1. There are 16 residues in the CDR3. Looked up from germline, CDR1 is SSHAT and CDR2 is FNYEAQ (reference sequence).

This chain links TRBV28 with TRBJ2-7; a weak D match, TRBD2 (6 bases). The CDR3 sequence is 15 residues long. The germline V gene encodes CDR1 MDHEN and CDR2 SYDVKM. The germline V and J ends were trimmed by 5 bases and 2 bases, with 16 bases remaining between them. This CDR3 reads CASSPTGTHTYEQYF. The DNA of the CDR3 is TGTGCCAGCAGTCCTACCGGGACTCACACCTACGAGCAGTACTTC.